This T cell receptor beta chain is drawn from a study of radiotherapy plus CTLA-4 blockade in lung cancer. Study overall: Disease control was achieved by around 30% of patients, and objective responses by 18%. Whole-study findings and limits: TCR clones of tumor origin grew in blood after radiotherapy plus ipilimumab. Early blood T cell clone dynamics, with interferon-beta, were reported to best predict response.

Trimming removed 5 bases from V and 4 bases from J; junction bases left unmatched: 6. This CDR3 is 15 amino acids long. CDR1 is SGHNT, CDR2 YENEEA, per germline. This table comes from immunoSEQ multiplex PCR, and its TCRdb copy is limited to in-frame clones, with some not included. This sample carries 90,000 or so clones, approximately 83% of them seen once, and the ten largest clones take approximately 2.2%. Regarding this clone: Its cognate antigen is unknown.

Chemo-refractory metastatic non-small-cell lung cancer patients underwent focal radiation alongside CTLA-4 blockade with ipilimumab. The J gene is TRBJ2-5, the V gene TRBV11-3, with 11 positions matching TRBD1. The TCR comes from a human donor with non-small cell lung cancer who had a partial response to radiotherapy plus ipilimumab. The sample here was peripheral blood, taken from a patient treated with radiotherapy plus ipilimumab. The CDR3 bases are TGTGCCAGCAGCCCTGGGACAGGGGGGTCAGAGACCCAGTACTTC. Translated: CASSPGTGGSETQYF.